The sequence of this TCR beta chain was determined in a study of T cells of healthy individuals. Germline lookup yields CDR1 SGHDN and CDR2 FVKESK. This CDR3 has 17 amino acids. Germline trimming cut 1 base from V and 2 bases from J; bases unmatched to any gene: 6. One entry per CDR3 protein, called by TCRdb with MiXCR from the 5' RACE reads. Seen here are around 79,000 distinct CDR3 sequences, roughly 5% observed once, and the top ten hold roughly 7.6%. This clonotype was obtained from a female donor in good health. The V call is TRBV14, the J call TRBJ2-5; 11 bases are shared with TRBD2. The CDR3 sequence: CASSQGRLAGSQETQYF. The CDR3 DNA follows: TGTGCCAGCAGCCAAGGGAGACTAGCGGGGAGTCAAGAGACCCAGTACTTC.